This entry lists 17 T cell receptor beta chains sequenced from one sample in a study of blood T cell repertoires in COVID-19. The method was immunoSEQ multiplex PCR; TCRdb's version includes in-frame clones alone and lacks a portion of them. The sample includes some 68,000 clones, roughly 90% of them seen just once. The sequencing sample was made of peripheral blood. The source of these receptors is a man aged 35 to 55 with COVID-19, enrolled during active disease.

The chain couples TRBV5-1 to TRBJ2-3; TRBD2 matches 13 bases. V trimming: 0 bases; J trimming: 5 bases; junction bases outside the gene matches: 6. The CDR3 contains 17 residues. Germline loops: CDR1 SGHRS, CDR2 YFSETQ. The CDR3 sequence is CASSLDTSGGVGDTQYF. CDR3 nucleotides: TGCGCCAGCAGCTTGGATACTAGCGGGGGGGTTGGAGATACGCAGTATTTT.

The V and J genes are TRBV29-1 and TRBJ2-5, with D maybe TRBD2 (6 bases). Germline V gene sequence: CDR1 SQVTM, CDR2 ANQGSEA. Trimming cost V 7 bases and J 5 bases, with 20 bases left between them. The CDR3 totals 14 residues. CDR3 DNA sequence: TGCAGCGCTGCACCGCGGGGCCCCCGGGAGACCCAGTACTTC. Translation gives CSAAPRGPRETQYF. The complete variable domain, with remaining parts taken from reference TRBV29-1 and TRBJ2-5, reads SAVISQKPSRDICQRGTSLTIQCQVDSQVTMMFWYRQQPGQSLTLIATANQGSEATYESGFVIDKFPISRPNLTFSTLTVSNMSPEDSSIYLCSAAPRGPRETQYFGPGTRLLVL.

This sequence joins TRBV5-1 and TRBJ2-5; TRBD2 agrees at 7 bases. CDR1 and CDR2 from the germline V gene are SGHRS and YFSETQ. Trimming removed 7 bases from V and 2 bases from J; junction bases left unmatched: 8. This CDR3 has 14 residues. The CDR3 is CASGWGGGQETQYF. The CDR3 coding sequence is TGCGCCAGCGGTTGGGGCGGGGGTCAAGAGACCCAGTACTTC.

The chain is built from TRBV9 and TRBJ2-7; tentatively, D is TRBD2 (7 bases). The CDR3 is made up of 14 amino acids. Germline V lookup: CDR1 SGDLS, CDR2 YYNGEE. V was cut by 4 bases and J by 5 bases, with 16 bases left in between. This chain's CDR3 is CASSPRRGANEQYF. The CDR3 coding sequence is TGTGCCAGCAGCCCACGCCGGGGGGCTAACGAGCAGTACTTC.

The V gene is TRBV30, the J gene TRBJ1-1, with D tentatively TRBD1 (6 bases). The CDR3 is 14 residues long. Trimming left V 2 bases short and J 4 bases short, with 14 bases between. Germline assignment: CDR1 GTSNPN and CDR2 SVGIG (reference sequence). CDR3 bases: TGTGCCTGGAGTCGGGGACACCCGGGCACTGAAGCTTTCTTT. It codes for CAWSRGHPGTEAFF. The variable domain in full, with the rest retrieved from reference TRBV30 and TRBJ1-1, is SQTIHQWPATLVQPVGSPLSLECTVEGTSNPNLYWYRQAAGRGLQLLFYSVGIGQISSEVPQNLSASRPQDRQFILSSKKLLLSDSGFYLCAWSRGHPGTEAFFGQGTRLTVV.

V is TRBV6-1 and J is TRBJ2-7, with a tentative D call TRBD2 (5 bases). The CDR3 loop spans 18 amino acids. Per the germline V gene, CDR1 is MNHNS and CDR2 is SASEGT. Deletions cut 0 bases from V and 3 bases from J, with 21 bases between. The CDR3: CASSEAEIDRDACYEQYF. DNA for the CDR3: TGTGCCAGCAGTGAAGCAGAGATCGACCGGGATGCGTGCTACGAGCAGTACTTC.

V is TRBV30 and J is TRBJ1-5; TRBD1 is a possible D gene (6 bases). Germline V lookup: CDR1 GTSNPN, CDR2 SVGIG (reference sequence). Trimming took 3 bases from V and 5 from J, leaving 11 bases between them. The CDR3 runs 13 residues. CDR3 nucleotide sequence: TGTGCCTGGAGCCTACAGGGTGATCAGCCCCAGCATTTT. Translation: CAWSLQGDQPQHF.

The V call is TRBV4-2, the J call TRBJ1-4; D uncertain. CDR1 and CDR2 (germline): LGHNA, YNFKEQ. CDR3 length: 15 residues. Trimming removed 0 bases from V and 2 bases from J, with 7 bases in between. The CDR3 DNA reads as TGTGCCAGCAGCCAAGATGAGGGCACTAATGAAAAACTGTTTTTT. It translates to CASSQDEGTNEKLFF.

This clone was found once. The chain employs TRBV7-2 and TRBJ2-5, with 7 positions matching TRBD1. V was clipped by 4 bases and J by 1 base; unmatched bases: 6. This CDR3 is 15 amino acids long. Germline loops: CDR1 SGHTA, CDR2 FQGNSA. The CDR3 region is CASSSRQGGQETQYF. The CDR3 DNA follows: TGTGCCAGCAGCTCCAGACAGGGCGGCCAAGAGACCCAGTACTTC.

CDR3 in DNA: TGCAGCGTCCCCGGACAGCCCCAAGAGACCCAGTACTTC. Translated, it gives CSVPGQPQETQYF. The gene calls are TRBV29-1 and TRBJ2-5; tentative D call: TRBD1 (6 bases). The CDR3 spans 13 residues. CDR1 and CDR2 from the germline V gene are SQVTM and ANQGSEA. The V and J ends lost 6 bases and 1 base respectively, with 12 bases between them. The full variable domain, completed using reference TRBV29-1 and TRBJ2-5, is SAVISQKPSRDICQRGTSLTIQCQVDSQVTMMFWYRQQPGQSLTLIATANQGSEATYESGFVIDKFPISRPNLTFSTLTVSNMSPEDSSIYLCSVPGQPQETQYFGPGTRLLVL.

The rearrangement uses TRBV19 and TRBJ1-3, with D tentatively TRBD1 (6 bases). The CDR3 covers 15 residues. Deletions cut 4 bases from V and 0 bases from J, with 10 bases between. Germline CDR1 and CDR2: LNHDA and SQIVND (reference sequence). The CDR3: CASSTGQSSGNTIYF. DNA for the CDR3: TGTGCCAGTAGTACAGGACAGAGCTCTGGAAACACCATATATTTT.

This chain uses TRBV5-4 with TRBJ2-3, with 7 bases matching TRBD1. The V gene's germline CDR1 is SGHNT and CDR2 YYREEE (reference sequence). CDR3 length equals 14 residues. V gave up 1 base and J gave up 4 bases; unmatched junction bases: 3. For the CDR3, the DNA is TGTGCCAGCAGCTTGAGGGGGCTGGCAGATACGCAGTATTTT. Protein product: CASSLRGLADTQYF.

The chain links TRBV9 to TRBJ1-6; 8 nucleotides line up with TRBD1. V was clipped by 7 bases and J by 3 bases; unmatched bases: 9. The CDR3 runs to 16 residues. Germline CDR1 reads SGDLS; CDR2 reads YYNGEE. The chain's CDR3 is CASRRGGQDYNSPLHF. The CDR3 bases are TGTGCCAGCCGCCGAGGGGGACAGGACTATAATTCACCCCTCCACTTT.

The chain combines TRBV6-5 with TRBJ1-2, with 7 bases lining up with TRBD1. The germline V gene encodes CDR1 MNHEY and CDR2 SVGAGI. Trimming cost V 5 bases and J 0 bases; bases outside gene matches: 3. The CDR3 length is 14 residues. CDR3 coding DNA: TGTGCCAGCAGTCCTGGGACAGCTAACTATGGCTACACCTTC. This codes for CASSPGTANYGYTF.

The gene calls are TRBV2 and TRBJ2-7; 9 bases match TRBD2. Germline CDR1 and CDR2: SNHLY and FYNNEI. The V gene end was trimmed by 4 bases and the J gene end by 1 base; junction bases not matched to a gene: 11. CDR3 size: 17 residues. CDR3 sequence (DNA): TGTGCCAGCAGTGCCTTAGCGGGGGCCCTCCTTTCCTACGAGCAGTACTTC. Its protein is CASSALAGALLSYEQYF.

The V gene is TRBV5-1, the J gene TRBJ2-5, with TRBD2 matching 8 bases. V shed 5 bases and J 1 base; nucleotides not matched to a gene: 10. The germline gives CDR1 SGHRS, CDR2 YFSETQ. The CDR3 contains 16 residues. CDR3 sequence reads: CASRVLASGPQETQYF. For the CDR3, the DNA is TGCGCCAGCAGGGTTCTGGCTAGCGGGCCCCAAGAGACCCAGTACTTC.

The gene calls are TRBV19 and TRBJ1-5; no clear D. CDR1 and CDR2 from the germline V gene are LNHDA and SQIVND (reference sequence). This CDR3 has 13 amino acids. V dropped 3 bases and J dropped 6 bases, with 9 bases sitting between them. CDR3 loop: CASSMVGGQPQHF. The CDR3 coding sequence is TGTGCCAGTAGTATGGTCGGCGGTCAGCCCCAGCATTTT.